These 29 T cell receptor beta chains were all obtained from the same sample, sequenced in a study. TCRdb recomputed calls from the 5' RACE reads with MiXCR, one row per CDR3 protein. The top ten clones hold around 4% of a sample with around 5,600 distinct CDR3 sequences, 40% to 60% of them seen once. The sequenced material came from memory CD4+ T cells sorted from blood. The sample's subset: memory CD4+ T cells, CD4+CD45RO+CD25-. Receptors originate from a female donor with breast cancer.

This clonotype was counted between two and nine times. V is TRBV20-1 and J is TRBJ2-5; D unresolved. The V and J ends lost 7 bases and 2 bases respectively, with 8 bases between them. This CDR3 has 11 residues. Per germline, CDR1 DFQATT and CDR2 SNEGSKA (reference sequence). The DNA for the CDR3 is TGCAGTGGAACGTTACAAGAGACCCAGTACTTC. The encoded protein is CSGTLQETQYF.

On this clonotype: The conserved closing phenylalanine or tryptophan is absent in this CDR3, likely reflecting a read error. Because the CDR3's place on the DNA is in doubt, the DNA is left out and the CDR3 is given as listed by TCRdb. V is TRBV2 and J is TRBJ1-1. The CDR3 sequence runs 11 residues, both termini included. From germline, CDR1 is SNHLY and CDR2 FYNNEI. The CDR3 sequence: CASSEEVELQI.

This clonotype was counted once. This chain joins TRBV24-1 and TRBJ1-2; D is unresolved. Germline V gene sequence: CDR1 KGHDR, CDR2 SFDVKD. V was clipped by 4 bases and J by 7 bases, with 6 bases between them. The CDR3 is made up of 11 amino acids. The DNA of the CDR3 is TGTGCCACCAGTGAGGGTATTGGCTACACCTTC. It translates to CATSEGIGYTF.

This clonotype was detected only a few times. The gene calls are TRBV2 and TRBJ1-1, with 7 bases identical to TRBD1. The CDR3 sequence is 14 residues long. J gave up 2 bases and V 6 bases, and 6 bases lay outside the gene matches. The germline CDR1 and CDR2 sequences are SNHLY and FYNNEI. In nucleotides, the CDR3 is TGTGCCAGCAGGACAAGACAGGGCAACACTGAAGCTTTCTTT. It codes for CASRTRQGNTEAFF.

Remarks on this clonotype: The junction departs from germline at one end; a sequencing error may be responsible. The chain couples TRBV5-1 to TRBJ2-3; 8 bases line up with TRBD2. The germline gives CDR1 SGHRS, CDR2 YFSETQ. This CDR3 is built from 16 residues. The CDR3 DNA reads TGCGCCAGCGGCTTGGGTGGCGGGGGGTCCGCAGATACGCAGTATTTT. Encoded protein: CASGLGGGGSADTQYF.

This clonotype was counted between two and nine times. The junction departs from the called germline gene at one end, perhaps through a read error. CDR3 protein: CASSEDGGDNF. As DNA, the CDR3 is TGTGCCAGCAGTGAAGATGGGGGTGATAACTTC. This chain uses TRBV6-1 with TRBJ1-2; TRBD1 is a possible D gene (5 bases). Germline V lookup: CDR1 MNHNS, CDR2 SASEGT. This CDR3 is built from 11 residues.

This clonotype is labeled medium-sized. This sequence joins TRBV5-1 and TRBJ2-3; D unclear. Per the germline V gene, CDR1 is SGHRS and CDR2 is YFSETQ. This CDR3 contains 13 residues. V was pared by 4 bases and J by 3 bases, with 9 bases between. CDR3 sequence: CASSLSQTDTQYF. The CDR3, as DNA: TGCGCCAGCAGCCTCTCCCAGACAGATACGCAGTATTTT.

The rearrangement links TRBV20-1 to TRBJ1-1; D is unresolved. CDR3 length: 15 amino acids. The germline V gene has CDR1 DFQATT and CDR2 SNEGSKA (reference sequence). V was shortened by 0 bases and J by 0 bases, with 11 bases between the two germline ends. This chain's CDR3 is CSARDRRNMNTEAFF. The CDR3 DNA reads TGCAGTGCTAGAGATCGCCGGAATATGAACACTGAAGCTTTCTTT.

The CDR3 sequence is CASSLGPPGEDGYTF. DNA for the CDR3: TGCGCCAGCAGCTTAGGCCCTCCAGGGGAAGACGGCTACACCTTC. The chain carries TRBV5-1 and TRBJ1-2, with TRBD1 as a possible D gene (6 bases). The CDR3 runs 15 residues. Germline V gene data show CDR1 as SGHRS and CDR2 as YFSETQ. V was shortened by 2 bases and J by 8 bases, with 19 bases between the two germline ends.

This clonotype appeared a single time. The V and J genes are TRBV5-5 and TRBJ2-3, with D unclear. The CDR3 is 14 residues long. Germline V gene lookup returns CDR1 SGHKS and CDR2 YYEKEE (reference sequence). V lost 3 bases, J lost 3 bases, and 11 bases lay in between. Here the CDR3 reads CASSSLFGTDTQYF. The CDR3 nucleotides are TGTGCCAGCAGCTCGCTCTTCGGGACAGATACGCAGTATTTT.

A few counts support this clonotype. The rearrangement links TRBV12-3 or TRBV12-4 to TRBJ2-1, with 10 positions matching TRBD2. The trim removed 5 bases at V and 4 bases at J, leaving 11 bases unmatched. The CDR3 is made up of 17 amino acids. For the CDR3, the DNA is TGTGCCAGCAGTACCACTGATGCACTAGCGGGATACAATGAGCAGTTCTTC. It yields the protein CASSTTDALAGYNEQFF.

This clonotype was seen a few times. CDR3 sequence reads: CASSSIRFQETQYF. CDR3 in DNA: TGTGCCAGCAGTTCGATTCGATTCCAAGAGACCCAGTACTTC. The chain links TRBV7-2 to TRBJ2-5; D not resolved. The V and J ends lost 6 bases and 1 base respectively, with 12 bases between them. CDR3 length: 14 residues. Germline V gives CDR1 SGHTA, CDR2 FQGNSA.

J is TRBJ2-5 and V is TRBV12-3 or TRBV12-4; 7 bases map to TRBD1. V gave up 5 bases and J gave up 4 bases; unmatched junction bases: 7. The CDR3 is 14 amino acids. The CDR3 coding sequence is TGTGCCAGCAGTGTGACAGGGAGATCAGAGACCCAGTACTTC. Its translation is CASSVTGRSETQYF.

Note on this clonotype: One junction end does not reproduce the germline sequence, and a read error may be involved. The rearrangement uses TRBV11-3 and TRBJ2-5, with a possible D match to TRBD2 (6 bases). There are 14 residues in the CDR3. From germline, CDR1 is SGHNT and CDR2 YENEEA. CDR3 in amino acids: CASGLDRGWETQYF. The CDR3 DNA is TGTGCCAGCGGCTTAGATCGGGGGTGGGAGACCCAGTACTTC.

The chain links TRBV7-6 to TRBJ2-3; TRBD1 or TRBD2 may be the D gene (5 bases each). Germline V CDR1 and CDR2: SGHVS, FNYEAQ. V was cut by 7 bases and J by 5 bases, with 10 bases left in between. CDR3 length: 12 residues. The CDR3 loop reads CASTPGQDTQYF. CDR3 coding DNA: TGTGCCAGCACCCCGGGGCAAGATACGCAGTATTTT.

As for this clonotype: One end of the junction does not line up with germline, which may come from a read error. The rearrangement uses TRBV20-1 and TRBJ2-7; 7 nucleotides agree with TRBD2. Germline V gene lookup returns CDR1 DFQATT and CDR2 SNEGSKA (reference sequence). CDR3 size: 14 residues. The CDR3 loop is CSAQKGLSPHEQRF. CDR3 in DNA: TGCAGTGCCCAGAAGGGACTATCTCCCCACGAGCAGCGCTTC.

The chain employs TRBV9 and TRBJ2-3; tentative D call: TRBD2 (5 bases). In germline, CDR1 is SGDLS, CDR2 YYNGEE. With 0 bases removed from V and 4 bases from J, the gap between germline ends came to 12 bases. The CDR3 runs to 15 residues. CDR3: CASSVGSGLPDTQYF. The CDR3 DNA reads TGTGCCAGCAGCGTAGGGAGCGGACTCCCAGATACGCAGTATTTT.

In the case of this clonotype: This may come from a read error, since a much larger clone is one base off. The rearrangement uses TRBV20-1 and TRBJ2-4; D gene uncertain. CDR1 is DFQATT and CDR2 is SNEGSKA in the germline V gene (reference sequence). Deletions cut 3 bases from V and 4 bases from J, with 16 bases between. The CDR3 loop spans 15 amino acids. CDR3 protein: CSASMMGRSKNIQYF. As DNA, the CDR3 is TGCAGTGCTAGTATGATGGGTCGGTCAAAAAACATTCAGTACTTC.

This CDR3 is CASSLVVRTSGANVLTF. The CDR3 nucleotides are TGTGCCAGCAGCTTAGTGGTACGGACCTCTGGGGCCAACGTCCTGACTTTC. The rearrangement uses TRBV7-9 and TRBJ2-6, with no clear D. The V end lost 1 base, the J end lost 0 bases, and 10 bases lay between the germline ends. Germline V gene data show CDR1 as SEHNR and CDR2 as FQNEAQ (reference sequence). This CDR3 has 17 residues.

This clonotype was observed once. J is TRBJ2-3 and V is TRBV20-1; 10 positions match TRBD2. V trimming: 4 bases; J trimming: 7 bases; junction bases outside the gene matches: 8. Germline lookup yields CDR1 DFQATT and CDR2 SNEGSKA (reference sequence). This CDR3 contains 14 residues. The CDR3 DNA reads as TGCAGTGCTAAACCGGGACTAGCGATGCATACGCAGTATTTT. Its protein is CSAKPGLAMHTQYF.

In its sample, this clonotype was seen a few times. The chain combines TRBV5-6 with TRBJ1-1; D remains ambiguous. Trimming removed 4 bases at V and 5 bases at J, with 18 bases between. From germline, CDR1 is SGHDT and CDR2 YYEEEE. The CDR3 extends over 15 amino acids. The CDR3 reads CASSRQGFSRTEAFF. Here the CDR3 DNA reads TGTGCCAGCAGCCGCCAAGGGTTTTCGAGAACTGAAGCTTTCTTT.

The chain uses TRBV5-5 and TRBJ2-3; 7 nucleotides agree with TRBD2. The CDR3 loop spans 15 amino acids. V dropped 4 bases and J dropped 5; count of bases not matched to a gene: 10. Germline loops: CDR1 SGHKS, CDR2 YYEKEE (reference sequence). CDR3 nucleotide sequence: TGTGCCAGCAGCCTCATTGGACTAGACGGAGATACGCAGTATTTT. Protein product: CASSLIGLDGDTQYF. The full variable domain, rest sourced from reference TRBV5-5 and TRBJ2-3, is DAGVTQSPTHLIKTRGQQVTLRCSPISGHKSVSWYQQVLGQGPQFIFQYYEKEERGRGNFPDRFSARQFPNYSSELNVNALLLGDSALYLCASSLIGLDGDTQYFGPGTRLTVL.

Only a few counts were recorded for this clonotype. The chain is built from TRBV4-1 and TRBJ2-5; 11 bases match TRBD1. Germline assignment: CDR1 MGHRA and CDR2 YSYEKL. The CDR3 consists of 16 residues. The V segment lost 1 base and the J segment 1 base; nucleotides outside the gene matches: 2. The CDR3 loop reads CASSQGDRGTQETQYF. The DNA for the CDR3 is TGCGCCAGCAGCCAAGGGGACAGGGGGACCCAAGAGACCCAGTACTTC.

The chain combines TRBV5-1 with TRBJ1-2; tentative D call: TRBD1 (6 bases). The length of the CDR3 is 14 residues. Germline loops: CDR1 SGHRS, CDR2 YFSETQ. V was shortened by 3 bases and J by 5 bases, with 14 bases between the two germline ends. CDR3 sequence (DNA): TGCGCCAGCAGCTCAGAACAGGGCAGGTATGGCTACACCTTC. Amino acids: CASSSEQGRYGYTF. Full variable domain (remainder filled in from reference TRBV5-1 and TRBJ1-2): KAGVTQTPRYLIKTRGQQVTLSCSPISGHRSVSWYQQTPGQGLQFLFEYFSETQRNKGNFPGRFSGRQFSNSRSEMNVSTLELGDSALYLCASSSEQGRYGYTFGSGTRLTVV.

In its sample, this clonotype was seen a few times. V usage is TRBV20-1 and J usage is TRBJ2-4; D not certain. Germline V gene lookup returns CDR1 DFQATT and CDR2 SNEGSKA (reference sequence). Trimming removed 1 base from V and 7 bases from J, with 11 bases in between. This CDR3 spans 13 amino acids. CDR3: CSARVPGGNIQYF. The CDR3 DNA follows: TGCAGTGCTAGAGTGCCAGGTGGGAACATTCAGTACTTC.

The chain employs TRBV4-1 and TRBJ2-2, with a tentative D call TRBD2 (7 bases). The CDR3 sequence is 17 residues long. The V and J ends lost 3 bases and 4 bases respectively, with 18 bases between them. CDR1 MGHRA and CDR2 YSYEKL come from the germline V gene. CDR3: CASSQRGGSFGTGELFF. CDR3 bases: TGCGCCAGCAGCCAGAGGGGGGGTAGCTTCGGCACCGGGGAGCTGTTTTTT.

This clonotype has only a few counts. CDR3 in DNA: TGTGCCAGCAGTCGTCGGCTAGCGGGGGCGGGAGAGCAGTACTTC. It codes for CASSRRLAGAGEQYF. The rearrangement links TRBV7-6 to TRBJ2-7, with 10 bases lining up with TRBD2. The germline CDR1 and CDR2 sequences are SGHVS and FNYEAQ. The V gene end was trimmed by 6 bases and the J gene end by 7 bases; junction bases not matched to a gene: 12. There are 15 residues in the CDR3. The complete variable domain, with remaining parts taken from reference TRBV7-6 and TRBJ2-7, reads GAGVSQSPRYKVTKRGQDVALRCDPISGHVSLYWYRQALGQGPEFLTYFNYEAQQDKSGLPNDRFSAERPEGSISTLTIQRTEQRDSAMYRCASSRRLAGAGEQYFGPGTRLTVT.

This rearrangement joins TRBV5-1 to TRBJ1-1; D may be TRBD1 (6 bases). This CDR3 is built from 14 residues. The V end lost 4 bases, the J end lost 1 base, and 11 bases lay between the germline ends. Germline V gives CDR1 SGHRS, CDR2 YFSETQ. CDR3 loop: CASSRDRSNTEAFF. CDR3 coding DNA: TGCGCCAGCAGCCGAGACAGGTCGAACACTGAAGCTTTCTTT.

This clonotype turned up a few times. This chain joins TRBV5-1 and TRBJ1-2; D call uncertain. The germline gives CDR1 SGHRS, CDR2 YFSETQ. The V end lost 4 bases, the J end lost 0 bases, and 13 bases lay between the germline ends. The CDR3 has 15 residues. The CDR3 nucleotides read TGCGCCAGCAGCCACCGGGCGGACGCTAACTATGGCTACACCTTC. Amino acid sequence: CASSHRADANYGYTF.